This T cell receptor beta chain was sequenced during a study of CD8+CD57+ T cells in acquired aplastic anemia. On the study more broadly: Each DNA sample taken from sorted CD4+ and CD8+ cells came to 2.5 to 4 ug on average. CD4+ cells from healthy donors averaged about 10.8 million reads.

Notes on this clonotype: Antigen specificity is unknown.

Overall study results and limits: Some 28 sequences, all CD8+ CDR3, were shared between patients and controls.

For CDR3 and TCR beta VDJ profiling, genomic DNA was the template used. From the reads, TCRdb called clonotypes with MiXCR, one entry per CDR3 protein. The sample has about 130,000 distinct CDR3 sequences; over 45% are singletons. This clonotype was sampled from a human donor in good health, serving as a control. Sequencing was done on a sample of sorted CD4+, CD8+, or CD8+CD57+ T cells (not recorded which) from PBMCs.

Written as DNA, the CDR3 is TGTGCCAGCGGTCACCCCGGGACAAGAGGTGAAAAACTGTTTTTT. Encoded protein: CASGHPGTRGEKLFF. The chain carries TRBV25-1 and TRBJ1-4; D may be TRBD1 (6 bases). The CDR3 is 15 residues long. Germline CDR1 reads MGHDK; CDR2 reads SYGVNS. Trimming shortened V by 8 bases and J by 7 bases, and 20 bases separated the two germline ends.